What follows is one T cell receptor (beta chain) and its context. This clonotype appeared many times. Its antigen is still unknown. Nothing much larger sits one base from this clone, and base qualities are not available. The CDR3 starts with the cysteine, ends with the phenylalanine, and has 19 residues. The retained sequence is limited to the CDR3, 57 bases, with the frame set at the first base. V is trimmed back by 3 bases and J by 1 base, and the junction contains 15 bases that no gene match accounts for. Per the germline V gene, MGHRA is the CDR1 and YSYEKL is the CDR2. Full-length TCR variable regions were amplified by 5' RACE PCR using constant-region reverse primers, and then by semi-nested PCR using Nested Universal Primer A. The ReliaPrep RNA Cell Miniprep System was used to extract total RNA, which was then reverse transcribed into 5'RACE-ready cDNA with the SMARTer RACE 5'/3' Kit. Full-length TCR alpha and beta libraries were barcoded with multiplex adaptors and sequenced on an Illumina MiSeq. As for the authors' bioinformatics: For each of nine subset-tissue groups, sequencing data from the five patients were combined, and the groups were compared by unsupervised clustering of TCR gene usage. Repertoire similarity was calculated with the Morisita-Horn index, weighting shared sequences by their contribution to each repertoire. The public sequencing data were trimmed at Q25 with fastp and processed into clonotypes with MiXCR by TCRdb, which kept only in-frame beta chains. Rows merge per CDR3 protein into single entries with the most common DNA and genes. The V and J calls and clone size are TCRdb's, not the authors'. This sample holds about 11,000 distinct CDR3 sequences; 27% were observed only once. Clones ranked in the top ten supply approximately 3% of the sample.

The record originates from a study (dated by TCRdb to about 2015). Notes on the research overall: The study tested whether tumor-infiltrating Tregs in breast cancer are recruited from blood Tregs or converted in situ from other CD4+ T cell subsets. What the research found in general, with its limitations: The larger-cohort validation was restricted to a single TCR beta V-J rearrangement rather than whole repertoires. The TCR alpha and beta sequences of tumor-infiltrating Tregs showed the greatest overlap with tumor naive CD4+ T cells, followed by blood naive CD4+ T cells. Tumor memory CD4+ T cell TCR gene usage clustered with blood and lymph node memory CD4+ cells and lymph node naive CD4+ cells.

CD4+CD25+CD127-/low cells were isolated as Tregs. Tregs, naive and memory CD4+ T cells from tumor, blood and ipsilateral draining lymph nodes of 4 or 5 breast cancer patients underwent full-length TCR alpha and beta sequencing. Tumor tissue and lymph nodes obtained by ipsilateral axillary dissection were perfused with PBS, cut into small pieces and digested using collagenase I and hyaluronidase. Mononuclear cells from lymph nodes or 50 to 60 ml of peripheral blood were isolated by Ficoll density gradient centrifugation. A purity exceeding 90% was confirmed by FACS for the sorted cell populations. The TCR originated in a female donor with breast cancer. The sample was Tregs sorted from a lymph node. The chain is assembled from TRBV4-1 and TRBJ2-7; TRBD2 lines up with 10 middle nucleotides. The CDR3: CASSQRESPAGGASYEQYF. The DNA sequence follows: TGCGCCAGCAGCCAGAGAGAATCCCCAGCGGGAGGGGCATCCTACGAGCAGTACTTC.